The text below deals with one T cell receptor beta chain. Its specific antigen is unknown. One junction end does not reproduce the germline sequence, and a read error may be involved. This beta chain is a stray read from a library made for alpha chains; its abundance is not meaningful. According to the study, the label for this sample's time point signals: sample taken at primary tumor resection. Donors were about 70 patients with early-stage, untreated non-small cell lung cancer from the lung TRACERx cohort. Without any cell sorting, TCR sequencing was performed on whole RNA extracted either from tumor and nontumor lung tissue or from cryopreserved PBMC samples. Patients were selected for TCR sequencing only if sufficient RNA was available from at least two tumor regions. A lung pathologist reviewed the tumor and adjacent nontumor lung specimens before the specimens were selected. The sample belongs to a study of spatial heterogeneity in lung cancer (dated by TCRdb to between 2017 and 2020). Notes on the research overall: Beta-chain transcripts were consistently detected in greater numbers than alpha-chain transcripts, which likely reflects a higher abundance of beta-chain transcripts. In tumor regions, TCR transcript counts showed a strong correlation with a T cell transcriptional module score derived from matched bulk RNA-seq. In the raw uncorrected reads, each unique combination of TCR and UMI appeared on average more than ten times. In non-small cell lung cancer, the study made a quantitative comparison of TCR alpha and beta repertoires among multiple tumor regions, matched nontumor lung and blood. The study linked features of the TCR repertoire to counts of nonsynonymous mutations, which were determined by whole-exome sequencing of tumor tissue. At surgery, both alpha and beta chains were TCR-sequenced in 200 to 250 tumor regions, approximately 64 matched nontumor lung samples and around 50 PBMC samples.

Library preparation was by 5' RACE. The instrument given in TCRdb is NextSeq 500. In the TCR library protocol, a unique molecular identifier was attached to each TCR cDNA molecule so that PCR and sequencing errors could be corrected. As for how the authors treated the data: TCR identification, UMI-based error correction and CDR3 extraction were performed with Decombinator tools. Expanded TCRs were defined as those above a frequency of 2 per 1,000, corresponding to the top 1% of the tumor frequency distribution. Expanded tumor TCRs statistically deemed absent (corrected P<0.05) from at least one tumor region were classed as regional, and all other expanded tumor TCRs were classed as ubiquitous. Rényi diversity was computed with the R vegan package after subsampling each repertoire 100 times to 5,000 TCRs. To build CDR3 similarity networks, amino acid triplet string-kernel similarity was used, and CDR3s were connected when their pairwise similarity was above 0.82. TCRdb cleaned the public reads at Q25 with fastp, built clones with MiXCR and kept in-frame beta chains. A single entry per CDR3 protein holds the most common genes and DNA from its merged rows. It is TCRdb's table, rather than the study itself, that gives the V and J calls and clone size. For this sample there are about 9,400 distinct CDR3 sequences; under 6.5% appear just once. Over 9% of the sample lies in the top ten.

What the research found in general, with its limitations: TCR-seq coverage of tumor T cells was estimated to be only approximately 7% for alpha chains and about 13% for beta chains. The tumor nonsynonymous mutation count correlated with the number of expanded intratumoral alpha and beta TCRs. Confirming at a functional level the hypothesis that regional TCRs recognize regional mutations was considered to require additional single-cell paired TCR alpha and beta sequencing. The count of ubiquitous expanded TCRs correlated with the count of ubiquitous nonsynonymous mutations, and the count of regional expanded TCRs correlated with the count of regional nonsynonymous mutations.

The cysteine opens and the phenylalanine closes a CDR3 of 17 amino acids. The DNA shown is the 51-base CDR3, in frame from base 1. From a lookup of the germline V gene, CDR1 and CDR2 are SGHRS and YFSETQ. The sequencing used lung tumor tissue, collected at surgery. In this chain, TRBV5-1 is recombined with TRBJ1-6, and TRBD1 matches 7 of the central bases. The TCR was taken from a male donor with early-stage non-small cell lung cancer. The DNA sequence is as follows: TGTGCCAGCAGCTTGGGATTGAGACAGGGAGGGGATCCACCCCTCCACTTT. This encodes CASSLGLRQGGDPPLHF. The variable domain in full, with residues beyond the CDR3 obtained from the reference TRBV5-1 and TRBJ1-6 genes, is KAGVTQTPRYLIKTRGQQVTLSCSPISGHRSVSWYQQTPGQGLQFLFEYFSETQRNKGNFPGRFSGRQFSNSRSEMNVSTLELGDSALYLCASSLGLRQGGDPPLHFGNGTRLTVT.